This T cell receptor (beta chain) was found in a study of identical twins. TCRdb redid the calling of the 5' RACE reads with MiXCR, one entry per CDR3 protein. The table records hundreds of thousands of distinct CDR3 sequences, 21% of them present only once. This CDR3 contains 17 residues. The germline gives CDR1 LGHNT, CDR2 FRNRAP. V was clipped by 1 base and J by 3 bases, with 19 bases between them. The same data also contributed to another study, on T cells expressing NK-cell markers.

Sequenced sample: PBMCs. The chain couples TRBV12-5 to TRBJ2-7, with a weak D call TRBD1 (5 bases). The TCR was taken from a woman in her late teens or twenties in good health. CDR3 sequence: CASGLAWGRRESYEQYF. Written as DNA, the CDR3 is TGTGCTAGTGGTTTGGCGTGGGGCCGCAGGGAAAGCTACGAGCAGTACTTC.